This TCR beta chain originates from a study of blood T cell repertoires in COVID-19. The CDR3 has 16 residues. The V gene lost 0 bases and the J gene lost 0 bases, with 12 bases spanning the gap. The germline gives CDR1 SGDLS, CDR2 YYNGEE. The method was immunoSEQ multiplex PCR; TCRdb's version includes in-frame clones alone and lacks a portion of them. The sample lists 15,000 to 20,000 clones, 85% to 90% occurring once. Seattle's enrolled individuals joined amid active infection and were then monitored longitudinally. The source is an elderly woman with COVID-19, enrolled during active disease. The chain is built from TRBV9 and TRBJ2-5; D may be TRBD2 (6 bases). Sequencing input: peripheral blood. The CDR3 sequence: CASSVEGGDYQETQYF. The CDR3, as DNA: TGTGCCAGCAGCGTAGAGGGTGGGGACTACCAAGAGACCCAGTACTTC.